The 8 T cell receptor beta chains in this list originate from one sample, sequenced in a study of T cells in localized non-small cell lung cancer. Assay: immunoSEQ multiplex PCR; the TCRdb copy retains only in-frame clones and omits some. The table includes some 30,000 clones, roughly nine tenths detected once. The sequencing here drew on PBMCs, taken before any cancer treatment. The receptors originated from a man between 40 and 75 years old with stage II lung adenocarcinoma.

V gene TRBV19 combines with J gene TRBJ2-3; the match to TRBD1 covers 8 bases. V shed 6 bases, J shed 5 bases, and the junction held 4 bases outside the gene matches. The germline CDR1 and CDR2 sequences are LNHDA and SQIVND (reference sequence). CDR3 length equals 13 residues. The CDR3 here is CASSGQGLDTQYF. The DNA of the CDR3 is TGTGCCAGTAGCGGACAGGGTCTAGATACGCAGTATTTT.

This clone came up a few times. V is TRBV19 and J is TRBJ2-3; no firm D call. This CDR3 region has 15 residues. The ends were cut back, 5 bases at V and 1 base at J, with 13 bases in the middle. CDR1 is LNHDA and CDR2 is SQIVND in the germline V gene (reference sequence). CDR3 sequence reads: CASSGGLVGTDTQYF. CDR3 coding DNA: TGTGCCAGTAGTGGTGGGCTAGTTGGCACAGATACGCAGTATTTT.

This chain links TRBV9 with TRBJ2-3, with TRBD2 as a possible D gene (6 bases). CDR3 length: 15 amino acids. Trimming removed 0 bases from V and 6 bases from J, with 14 bases in between. Germline V gene data show CDR1 as SGDLS and CDR2 as YYNGEE. CDR3 sequence reads: CASSVGPRGSDTQYF. CDR3 bases: TGTGCCAGCAGCGTAGGACCCCGGGGGAGCGATACGCAGTATTTT.

This sequence joins TRBV9 and TRBJ2-2, with 10 bases aligning to TRBD1. J lost 5 bases, V lost 4 bases, and 5 bases had no gene match. The CDR3 is 15 amino acids. Germline CDR1 reads SGDLS; CDR2 reads YYNGEE. CDR3 protein: CASSWGTGATGELFF. CDR3 nucleotides: TGTGCCAGCAGCTGGGGGACAGGGGCTACCGGGGAGCTGTTTTTT.

This clone was seen only once. The chain employs TRBV6-5 and TRBJ2-1; D is unresolved. The V end lost 2 bases, the J end lost 5 bases, and 10 bases lay between the germline ends. CDR1 and CDR2 from the germline V gene are MNHEY and SVGAGI. There are 14 residues in the CDR3. CDR3 sequence reads: CASSYGGLNNEQFF. CDR3 in DNA: TGTGCCAGCAGTTACGGTGGTCTAAACAATGAGCAGTTCTTC.

This clone was found a few times. The chain is built from TRBV11-2 and TRBJ2-3; 7 bases line up with TRBD1. The germline gives CDR1 SGHAT, CDR2 FQNNGV. V dropped 6 bases and J dropped 2; count of bases not matched to a gene: 8. This CDR3 comprises 15 residues. The CDR3 DNA sequence: TGTGCCAGCAGAGAGAAGGGGGCTATCACAGATACGCAGTATTTT. Translated: CASREKGAITDTQYF.

The chain joins TRBV7-9 to TRBJ1-1; D is undetermined. This CDR3 comprises 11 residues. The germline CDR1 and CDR2 sequences are SEHNR and FQNEAQ (reference sequence). The V end was cut by 8 bases, the J end by 1 base, with 5 bases between. CDR3 nucleotides: TGTGCCAGCGGAGCGAACACTGAAGCTTTCTTT. Its protein is CASGANTEAFF.

V usage is TRBV7-2 and J usage is TRBJ1-2, with 7 bases that match TRBD1. Germline V gene lookup returns CDR1 SGHTA and CDR2 FQGNSA. J was trimmed by 8 bases and V by 5 bases; bases with no gene match: 14. The CDR3 totals 15 residues. CDR3 region: CASSPQTGRREGYTF. The CDR3 bases are TGTGCCAGCAGCCCCCAGACAGGGAGGAGGGAAGGCTACACCTTC.